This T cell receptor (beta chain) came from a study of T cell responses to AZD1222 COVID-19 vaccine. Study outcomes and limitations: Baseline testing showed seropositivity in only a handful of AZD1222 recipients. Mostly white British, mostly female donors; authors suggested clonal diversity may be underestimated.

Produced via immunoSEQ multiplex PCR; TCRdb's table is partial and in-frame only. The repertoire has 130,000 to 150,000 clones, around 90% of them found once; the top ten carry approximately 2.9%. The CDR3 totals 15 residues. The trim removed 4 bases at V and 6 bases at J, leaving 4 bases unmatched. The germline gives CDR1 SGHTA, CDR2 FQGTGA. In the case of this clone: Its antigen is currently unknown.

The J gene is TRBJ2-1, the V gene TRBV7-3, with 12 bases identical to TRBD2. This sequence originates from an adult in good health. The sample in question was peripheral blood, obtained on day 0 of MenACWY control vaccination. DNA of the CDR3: TGTGCCAGCAGCTCTGGACTAGCGGGGACCAATGAGCAGTTCTTC. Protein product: CASSSGLAGTNEQFF.